This T cell receptor beta chain was documented in a study of PD-1 blockade in classical Hodgkin lymphoma. Study summary: Intravenous delivery of nivolumab at 3 mg/kg to patients occurred every 2 weeks.

Time point: cycle 4 day 1 (C4D1), after more than five weeks of nivolumab. All patients experienced relapse after autologous stem cell transplantation, and brentuximab vedotin exposure was variable. Thawed PBMCs were the source of CD8+ T cells, obtained through magnetic negative selection. This table comes from immunoSEQ multiplex PCR, and its TCRdb copy is limited to in-frame clones, with some not included. Among some 20,000 clones listed, roughly 84% were seen once. Study-level points and caveats: Healthy donors reportedly exceeded newly diagnosed patients in baseline TCR diversity. With respect to the repertoire differences, their causes, possibly disease activity or prior therapy, remain undefined.

A remark on this clone: The antigen is undetermined.

Trimming left V 7 bases short and J 5 bases short, with 20 bases between. The CDR3 is 15 residues long. In germline, CDR1 is SGHTA, CDR2 FQGNSA. The chain links TRBV7-2 to TRBJ2-5; D could derive from TRBD1 or TRBD2 (6 bases each). This clonotype originated in a human donor with classical Hodgkin lymphoma. Sequences were derived from CD8+ T cells from blood, sampled before the fourth cycle of nivolumab. The CDR3 DNA reads as TGTGCCAGCACCGACGGGGGCGGCGGGGCGGAGACCCAGTACTTC. Translating gives CASTDGGGGAETQYF.